Listed below are T cell receptor beta chains from one sample, sequenced in a study of T cells in Graves' hyperthyroidism and ophthalmopathy. TCRdb recomputed calls from the multiplex PCR reads with MiXCR, one row per CDR3 protein. The table has some 510,000 distinct CDR3 sequences, less than 25% seen once. Specimen: blood. The receptors shown here come from a man aged 18 to 30 with Graves' hyperthyroidism. Both conserved end residues are part of each CDR3. The D gene is left open where the match is weak. Some rows have no size entry. The others give once, few or many, or a class for an expanded clone.

D gene: -; J gene: TRBJ1-6; V gene: TRBV12-3/TRBV12-4; clone size: -; CDR3 DNA: TGTGCCAGCAGTTTATTGGGGATCCGTAATTCACCCCTCCACTTT; CDR3 protein: CASSLLGIRNSPLHF
D gene: -; J gene: TRBJ1-5; V gene: TRBV5-5; clone size: -; CDR3 DNA: TGTGCCAGCAGTTTCATAAGTGGCAATCAGCCCCAGCATTTT; CDR3 protein: CASSFISGNQPQHF
D gene: TRBD2; J gene: TRBJ2-2; V gene: TRBV11-2; clone size: few; CDR3 DNA: TGTGCCAGCAGGCTACCCTCTAGCGGAGTTAACACCGGGGAGCTGTTTTTT; CDR3 protein: CASRLPSSGVNTGELFF
D gene: -; J gene: TRBJ1-1; V gene: TRBV28; clone size: -; CDR3 DNA: TGTGCCAGCAGTTCTGGGGACCCAGGAGAGCCGAACACTGAAGCTTTCTTT; CDR3 protein: CASSSGDPGEPNTEAFF
D gene: -; J gene: TRBJ2-7; V gene: TRBV28; clone size: -; CDR3 DNA: TGTGCCATCAAGAGGAGAATCGCGGGCGAGCAGTACTTC; CDR3 protein: CAIKRRIAGEQYF
D gene: TRBD1; J gene: TRBJ2-7; V gene: TRBV6-5; clone size: many; CDR3 DNA: TGTGCCAGCAGTCCGAGGGACAGGGAGTCTTCCGAGCAGTACTTC; CDR3 protein: CASSPRDRESSEQYF
D gene: TRBD1; J gene: TRBJ1-1; V gene: TRBV2; clone size: many; CDR3 DNA: TGTGCCAACGAATACAGGGGTAACACTGAAGCTTTCTTT; CDR3 protein: CANEYRGNTEAFF
D gene: -; J gene: TRBJ2-7; V gene: TRBV12-3/TRBV12-4; clone size: many; CDR3 DNA: TGTGCCAGCAGATTTGGGGGTGGCTACGAGCAGTACTTC; CDR3 protein: CASRFGGGYEQYF
D gene: -; J gene: TRBJ2-7; V gene: TRBV2; clone size: few; CDR3 DNA: TGTGCCAGCAGTGGGCCGGAAGAGCAGTACTTC; CDR3 protein: CASSGPEEQYF
D gene: TRBD1; J gene: TRBJ1-2; V gene: TRBV6-1; clone size: -; CDR3 DNA: TGTGCCAGCAGTGCAGACAGGGGCGGAGGCTACACCTTC; CDR3 protein: CASSADRGGGYTF
D gene: -; J gene: TRBJ1-3; V gene: TRBV20-1; clone size: few; CDR3 DNA: TGCAGTGCTAGTCACAACCCAGGGATCTCTGGAAACACCATATATTTT; CDR3 protein: CSASHNPGISGNTIYF
D gene: -; J gene: TRBJ1-1; V gene: TRBV6-1; clone size: many; CDR3 DNA: TGTGCCAGCAGTGCAAGGGACTCCCCAGGGGATGAAGCTTTCTTT; CDR3 protein: CASSARDSPGDEAFF
D gene: -; J gene: TRBJ2-7; V gene: TRBV11-2; clone size: -; CDR3 DNA: TGTGCCAGCAGCTTAGATGTGGGAGTGTACGAGCAGTACTTC; CDR3 protein: CASSLDVGVYEQYF
D gene: -; J gene: TRBJ2-7; V gene: TRBV6-1; clone size: -; CDR3 DNA: TGTGCCAGCTCAAAGACGCGGTACGAGCAGTACTTC; CDR3 protein: CASSKTRYEQYF
D gene: TRBD1; J gene: TRBJ1-1; V gene: TRBV6-2/TRBV6-3; clone size: -; CDR3 DNA: TGTGCCAGCAGTCAAGCAGGGGGAGCGGATGAAGCTTTCTTT; CDR3 protein: CASSQAGGADEAFF
D gene: -; J gene: TRBJ1-1; V gene: TRBV19; clone size: many; CDR3 DNA: TGTGCCACAGAACGTGGCCACACTGAAGCTTTCTTT; CDR3 protein: CATERGHTEAFF
D gene: TRBD2; J gene: TRBJ2-7; V gene: TRBV12-3/TRBV12-4; clone size: -; CDR3 DNA: TGTGCCAGCAGATGGACTAGCGGGTCGAGCGAGCAGTACTTC; CDR3 protein: CASRWTSGSSEQYF
D gene: -; J gene: TRBJ1-5; V gene: TRBV7-6; clone size: -; CDR3 DNA: TGTGCCAGCAGCCCAGGTTGGGGTCAGCCCCAGCATTTT; CDR3 protein: CASSPGWGQPQHF
D gene: TRBD1; J gene: TRBJ1-2; V gene: TRBV27; clone size: many; CDR3 DNA: TGTGCCAGCAGTTGGACAGGGGAAGGGAGCTACACCTTC; CDR3 protein: CASSWTGEGSYTF
D gene: -; J gene: TRBJ2-3; V gene: TRBV7-3; clone size: few; CDR3 DNA: TGTGCCAGCAGCGTGGGACAATATAGCACAGATACGCAGTATTTT; CDR3 protein: CASSVGQYSTDTQYF
D gene: TRBD2; J gene: TRBJ2-5; V gene: TRBV30; clone size: -; CDR3 DNA: TGTGCCTGGAGTTCCCCTGCCGGGACTAGCGGGAAGACCCAGTACTTC; CDR3 protein: CAWSSPAGTSGKTQYF
D gene: TRBD1; J gene: TRBJ2-7; V gene: TRBV2; clone size: few; CDR3 DNA: TGTGCCAGCGGCCGGGACAGGGTGACTTACGAGCAGTACTTC; CDR3 protein: CASGRDRVTYEQYF
D gene: TRBD1; J gene: TRBJ2-7; V gene: TRBV5-1; clone size: many; CDR3 DNA: TGCGCCAGCAGCTTGGCGACAGGGGACGAGCAGTACTTC; CDR3 protein: CASSLATGDEQYF
D gene: -; J gene: TRBJ2-5; V gene: TRBV20-1; clone size: many; CDR3 DNA: TGCAGTGCTAGAAAGGACGGCGGAGGGGAGACCCAGTACTTC; CDR3 protein: CSARKDGGGETQYF
D gene: TRBD1; J gene: TRBJ2-7; V gene: TRBV19; clone size: many; CDR3 DNA: TGTGCCAGTAGGCCCCCCGGACAGGGTTTCCGGGAGCAGTACTTC; CDR3 protein: CASRPPGQGFREQYF
D gene: TRBD1; J gene: TRBJ2-2; V gene: TRBV28; clone size: -; CDR3 DNA: TGTGCCAGCAGTGCGGACAGGGGTGAAATCGGGGAGCTGTTTTTT; CDR3 protein: CASSADRGEIGELFF
D gene: -; J gene: TRBJ2-2; V gene: TRBV9; clone size: -; CDR3 DNA: TGTGCCAGCAGCCAAGTTGATAGGGTCCCGAACACCGGGGAGCTGTTTTTT; CDR3 protein: CASSQVDRVPNTGELFF
D gene: -; J gene: TRBJ2-7; V gene: TRBV5-8; clone size: -; CDR3 DNA: TGTGCCAGCAGCTTGGAAGTTAGACATCTCGAGCAGTACTTC; CDR3 protein: CASSLEVRHLEQYF
D gene: TRBD1; J gene: TRBJ1-1; V gene: TRBV19; clone size: -; CDR3 DNA: TGTGCCACCAAGGACAGGCGATTGAACACTGAAGCTTTCTTT; CDR3 protein: CATKDRRLNTEAFF
D gene: TRBD1; J gene: TRBJ2-7; V gene: TRBV30; clone size: few; CDR3 DNA: TGTGCCTGGAGCTACGGACAGGGCGAGCAGTACTTC; CDR3 protein: CAWSYGQGEQYF
D gene: TRBD2; J gene: TRBJ2-5; V gene: TRBV9; clone size: few; CDR3 DNA: TGTGCCAGCAGCCTCGGACTAGCGGGCCCTGTTTCGGAAGAGACCCAGTACTTC; CDR3 protein: CASSLGLAGPVSEETQYF
D gene: -; J gene: TRBJ2-5; V gene: TRBV4-1; clone size: few; CDR3 DNA: TGCGCCAGCAGCCAAGTGATGGGGGTACGAGAGACCCAGTACTTC; CDR3 protein: CASSQVMGVRETQYF
D gene: -; J gene: TRBJ1-2; V gene: TRBV19; clone size: many; CDR3 DNA: TGTGCCAGTAGTTTCTCGGGACGGCCGGCTGGCTACACCTTC; CDR3 protein: CASSFSGRPAGYTF
D gene: -; J gene: TRBJ1-2; V gene: TRBV7-2; clone size: -; CDR3 DNA: TGCGCCAGCCGGTTAAACGTGGGGGGTAACTATGGCTACACCTTC; CDR3 protein: CASRLNVGGNYGYTF
D gene: -; J gene: TRBJ1-1; V gene: TRBV7-6; clone size: -; CDR3 DNA: TGTGCCAGCAGCTTCGGAAACCAGAACACTGAAGCTTTCTTT; CDR3 protein: CASSFGNQNTEAFF
D gene: TRBD2; J gene: TRBJ2-2; V gene: TRBV29-1; clone size: many; CDR3 DNA: TGCAGCGTTGGGGGTGCGGGGGTCGGCACCGGGGAGCTGTTTTTT; CDR3 protein: CSVGGAGVGTGELFF
D gene: TRBD1; J gene: TRBJ1-2; V gene: TRBV12-3/TRBV12-4; clone size: many; CDR3 DNA: TGTGCCAGCAGCCCAGGGGGCGGGTACTATGGCTACACCTTC; CDR3 protein: CASSPGGGYYGYTF
D gene: -; J gene: TRBJ2-7; V gene: TRBV11-3; clone size: -; CDR3 DNA: TGTGCCAGCAGCTTCAACCGGGACATCTACGAGCAGTACTTC; CDR3 protein: CASSFNRDIYEQYF
D gene: -; J gene: TRBJ2-5; V gene: TRBV3-1; clone size: -; CDR3 DNA: TGTGCCAGCAGCCAAGATCCAGGACCGGAGACCCAGTACTTC; CDR3 protein: CASSQDPGPETQYF
D gene: TRBD1; J gene: TRBJ2-2; V gene: TRBV6-1; clone size: many; CDR3 DNA: TGTGCCAGCAGTGATATGGACAGGGCATTTACCGGGGAGCTGTTTTTT; CDR3 protein: CASSDMDRAFTGELFF
D gene: TRBD1; J gene: TRBJ1-2; V gene: TRBV9; clone size: many; CDR3 DNA: TGTGCCAGCAGCCCCCGACAGGGATTGTATGGCTACACCTTC; CDR3 protein: CASSPRQGLYGYTF
D gene: -; J gene: TRBJ1-2; V gene: TRBV19; clone size: many; CDR3 DNA: TGTGCCAGTAGTATAGATCGGACCCAATATGGCTACACCTTC; CDR3 protein: CASSIDRTQYGYTF
D gene: -; J gene: TRBJ1-4; V gene: TRBV15; clone size: few; CDR3 DNA: TGTGCCACCGCCCCGGGACAACTTAATGAAAAACTGTTTTTT; CDR3 protein: CATAPGQLNEKLFF
D gene: -; J gene: TRBJ2-7; V gene: TRBV11-2; clone size: -; CDR3 DNA: TGTGCCAGCAGCTCACTCAGGGGTCTATACGAGCAGTACTTC; CDR3 protein: CASSSLRGLYEQYF
D gene: -; J gene: TRBJ2-5; V gene: TRBV5-1; clone size: many; CDR3 DNA: TGCGCCAGCAGCTTAGGTCTAGCCGTGGAGACCCAGTACTTC; CDR3 protein: CASSLGLAVETQYF
D gene: -; J gene: TRBJ2-7; V gene: TRBV27; clone size: many; CDR3 DNA: TGTGCCAGCAGTCCCTCGGGAGTGGGGGGGCCACGGGAGCAGTACTTC; CDR3 protein: CASSPSGVGGPREQYF
D gene: -; J gene: TRBJ2-2; V gene: TRBV5-6; clone size: many; CDR3 DNA: TGTGCCAGCAGCTTCGGCAGGCCTTCCGGGGAGCTGTTTTTT; CDR3 protein: CASSFGRPSGELFF
D gene: -; J gene: TRBJ1-2; V gene: TRBV6-1; clone size: many; CDR3 DNA: TGTGCCAGCAGTCCAATAGCGGTGGGCTATGGCTACACCTTC; CDR3 protein: CASSPIAVGYGYTF
D gene: TRBD1; J gene: TRBJ2-7; V gene: TRBV4-1; clone size: -; CDR3 DNA: TGCGCCAGCAGCCAAGATCGAACTTTGACAGGGAGAAACGAGCAGTACTTC; CDR3 protein: CASSQDRTLTGRNEQYF
D gene: -; J gene: TRBJ2-4; V gene: TRBV11-3; clone size: few; CDR3 DNA: TGTGCCAGCAGCACTAGTGGGGGGCTTGAGCTTCAGTACTTC; CDR3 protein: CASSTSGGLELQYF
D gene: -; J gene: TRBJ2-1; V gene: TRBV5-1; clone size: few; CDR3 DNA: TGCGCCAGCAGCTTGGCCGAAAGTAGTGAGCAGTTCTTC; CDR3 protein: CASSLAESSEQFF
D gene: -; J gene: TRBJ1-2; V gene: TRBV6-5; clone size: -; CDR3 DNA: TGTGCCAGCAGTTCGTCTCCAGTCATCGAGGGCTATGGCTACACCTTC; CDR3 protein: CASSSSPVIEGYGYTF